Below, one T cell receptor beta chain is given with its context. The antigen is unknown. The CDR3 contains 15 residues. The entry originates in a study of post-analysis software for immune sequencing data. Overall study: Relapsing-remitting, secondary progressive and progressive-relapsing forms made up the multiple sclerosis disease courses. Study-level results: Patients showed TRBV5-6, TRBV5-1 and TRBV20-1 among several TRBV segments more frequent than in controls.

Prepared libraries of TCR beta cDNA carried unique molecular identifiers. TCRdb called the PCR reads again in MiXCR, with one record for every CDR3 protein. The sample has about 430,000 distinct CDR3 sequences; 39% are singletons. The specimen sequenced was blood. The V and J genes are TRBV12-3 or TRBV12-4 and TRBJ2-5; no definite D call. The DNA end is more similar to TRBJ2-7, so the J call may be wrong. The receptor was derived from a girl aged 2-10 years with multiple sclerosis. Here the CDR3 DNA reads TGTGCCAGCGGCTCCACCCTTACGGCGACCTACGAGCAGTACTTC. The encoded protein is CASGSTLTATYEQYF.